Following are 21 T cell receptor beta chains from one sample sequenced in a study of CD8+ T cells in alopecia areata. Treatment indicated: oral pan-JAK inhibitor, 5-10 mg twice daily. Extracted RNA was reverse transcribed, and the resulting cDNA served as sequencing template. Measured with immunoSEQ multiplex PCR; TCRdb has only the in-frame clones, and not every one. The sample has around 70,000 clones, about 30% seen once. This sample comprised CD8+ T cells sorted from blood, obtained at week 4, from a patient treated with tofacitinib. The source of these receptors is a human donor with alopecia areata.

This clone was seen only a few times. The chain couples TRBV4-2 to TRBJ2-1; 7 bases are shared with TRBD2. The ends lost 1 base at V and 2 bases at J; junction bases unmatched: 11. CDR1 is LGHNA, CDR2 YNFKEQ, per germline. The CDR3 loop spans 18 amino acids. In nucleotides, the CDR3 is TGTGCCAGCAGCCAAGGCCGGGCGGGAGAGGCTGCCTACAATGAGCAGTTCTTC. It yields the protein CASSQGRAGEAAYNEQFF.

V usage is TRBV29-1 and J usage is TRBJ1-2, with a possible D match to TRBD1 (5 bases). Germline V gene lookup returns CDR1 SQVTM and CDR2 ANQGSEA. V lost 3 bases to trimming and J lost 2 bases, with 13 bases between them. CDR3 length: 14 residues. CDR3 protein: CSVEGGTANYGYTF. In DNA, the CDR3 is TGCAGCGTTGAGGGCGGGACCGCAAACTATGGCTACACCTTC.

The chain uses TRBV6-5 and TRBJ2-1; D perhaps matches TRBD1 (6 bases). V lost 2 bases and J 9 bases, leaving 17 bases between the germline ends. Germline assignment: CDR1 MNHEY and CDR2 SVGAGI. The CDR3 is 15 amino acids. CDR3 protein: CASSYGQTGRIEQFF. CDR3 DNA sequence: TGTGCCAGCAGTTACGGACAGACAGGTCGAATTGAGCAGTTCTTC.

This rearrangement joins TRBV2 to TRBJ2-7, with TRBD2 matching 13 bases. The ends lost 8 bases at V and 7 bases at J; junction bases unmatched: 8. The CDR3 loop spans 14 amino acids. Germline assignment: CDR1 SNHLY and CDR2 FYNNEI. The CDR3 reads CASPWTSGSGEQYF. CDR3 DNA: TGTGCCAGCCCCTGGACTAGCGGGAGTGGAGAGCAGTACTTC. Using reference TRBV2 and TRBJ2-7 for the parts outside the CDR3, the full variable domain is EPEVTQTPSHQVTQMGQEVILRCVPISNHLYFYWYRQILGQKVEFLVSFYNNEISEKSEIFDDQFSVERPDGSNFTLKIRSTKLEDSAMYFCASPWTSGSGEQYFGPGTRLTVT.

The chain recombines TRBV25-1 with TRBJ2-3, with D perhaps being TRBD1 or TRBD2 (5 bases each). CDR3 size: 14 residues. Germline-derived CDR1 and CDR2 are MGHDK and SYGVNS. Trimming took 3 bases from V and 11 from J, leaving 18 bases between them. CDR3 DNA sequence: TGTGCCAGCAGTGAGGGGGACGCACATAGGGAGCAGTATTTT. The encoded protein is CASSEGDAHREQYF.

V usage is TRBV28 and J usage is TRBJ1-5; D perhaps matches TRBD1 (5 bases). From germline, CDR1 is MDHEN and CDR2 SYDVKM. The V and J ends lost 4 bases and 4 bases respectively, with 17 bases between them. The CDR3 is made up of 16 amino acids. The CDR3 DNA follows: TGTGCCAGCAGTTCCCCCACCGGGACGGGGAATCAGCCCCAGCATTTT. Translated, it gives CASSSPTGTGNQPQHF.

The CDR3 sequence: CASSSLVGSGETQYF. CDR3 nucleotide sequence: TGTGCCAGCAGTTCTCTGGTGGGGTCGGGGGAGACCCAGTACTTC. The chain employs TRBV28 and TRBJ2-5; a weak D match, TRBD2 (5 bases). Germline-derived CDR1 and CDR2 are MDHEN and SYDVKM. The CDR3 spans 15 residues. With 4 bases removed from V and 5 bases from J, the gap between germline ends came to 17 bases.

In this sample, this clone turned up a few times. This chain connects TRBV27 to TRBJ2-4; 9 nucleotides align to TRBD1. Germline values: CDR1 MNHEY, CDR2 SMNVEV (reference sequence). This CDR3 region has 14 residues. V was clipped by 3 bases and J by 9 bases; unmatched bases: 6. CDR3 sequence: CASSFGTGSIIQYF. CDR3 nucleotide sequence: TGTGCCAGCAGTTTCGGGACAGGGAGTATCATTCAGTACTTC.

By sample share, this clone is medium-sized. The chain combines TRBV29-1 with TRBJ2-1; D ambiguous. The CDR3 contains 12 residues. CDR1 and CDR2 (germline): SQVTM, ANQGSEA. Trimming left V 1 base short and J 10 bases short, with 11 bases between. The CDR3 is CSVEGLLREQFF. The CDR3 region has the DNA TGCAGCGTTGAAGGCCTACTCAGGGAGCAGTTCTTC.

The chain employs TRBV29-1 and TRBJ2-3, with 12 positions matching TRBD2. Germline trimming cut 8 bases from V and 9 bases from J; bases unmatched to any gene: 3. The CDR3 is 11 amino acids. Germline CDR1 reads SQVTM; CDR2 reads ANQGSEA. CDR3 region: CSLGTSGTQYF. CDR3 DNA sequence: TGCAGCCTTGGGACTAGCGGGACGCAGTATTTT.

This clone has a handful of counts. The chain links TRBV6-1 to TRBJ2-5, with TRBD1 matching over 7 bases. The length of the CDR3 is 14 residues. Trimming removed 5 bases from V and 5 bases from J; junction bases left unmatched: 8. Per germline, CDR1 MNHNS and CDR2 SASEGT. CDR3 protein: CASSSGDSKETQYF. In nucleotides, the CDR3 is TGTGCCAGCAGTTCCGGGGACAGCAAGGAGACCCAGTACTTC.

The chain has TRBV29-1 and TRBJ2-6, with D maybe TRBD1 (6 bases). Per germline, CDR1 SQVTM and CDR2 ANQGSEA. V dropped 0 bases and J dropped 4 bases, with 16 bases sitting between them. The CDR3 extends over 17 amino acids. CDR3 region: CSVEERRWGPGANVLTF. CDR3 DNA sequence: TGCAGCGTTGAAGAACGTCGCTGGGGGCCCGGGGCCAACGTCCTGACTTTC.

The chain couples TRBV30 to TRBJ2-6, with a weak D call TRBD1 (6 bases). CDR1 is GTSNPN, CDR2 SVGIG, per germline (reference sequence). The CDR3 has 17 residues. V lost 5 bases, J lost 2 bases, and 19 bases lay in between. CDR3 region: CAWVSRRRQAGANVLTF. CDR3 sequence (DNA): TGTGCCTGGGTATCGCGCCGAAGACAGGCTGGGGCCAACGTCCTGACTTTC.

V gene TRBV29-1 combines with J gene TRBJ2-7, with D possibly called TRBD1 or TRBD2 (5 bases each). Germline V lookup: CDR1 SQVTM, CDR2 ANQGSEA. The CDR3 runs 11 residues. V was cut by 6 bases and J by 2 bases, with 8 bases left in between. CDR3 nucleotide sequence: TGCAGCGTATGGGGGACCTACGAGCAGTACTTC. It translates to CSVWGTYEQYF.

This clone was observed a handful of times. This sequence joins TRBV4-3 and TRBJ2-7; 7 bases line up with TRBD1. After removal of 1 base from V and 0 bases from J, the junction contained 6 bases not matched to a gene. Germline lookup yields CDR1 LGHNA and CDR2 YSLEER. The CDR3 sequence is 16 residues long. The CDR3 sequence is CASSQAIRDSSYEQYF. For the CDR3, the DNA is TGCGCCAGCAGCCAAGCGATTCGGGACAGCTCCTACGAGCAGTACTTC.

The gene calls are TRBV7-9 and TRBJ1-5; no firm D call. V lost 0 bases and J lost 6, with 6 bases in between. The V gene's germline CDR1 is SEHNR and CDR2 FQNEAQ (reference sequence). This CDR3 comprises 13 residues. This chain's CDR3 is CASSLASGQPQHF. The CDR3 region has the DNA TGTGCCAGCAGCTTAGCATCGGGTCAGCCCCAGCATTTT.

The CDR3 DNA reads as TGTGCCAGCAGCTTGGTTCGTAGCGGGACTACAGATACGCAGTATTTT. Encoded protein: CASSLVRSGTTDTQYF. V is TRBV5-4 and J is TRBJ2-3; 8 bases are shared with TRBD2. The CDR3 totals 16 residues. Trimming cost V 0 bases and J 3 bases; bases outside gene matches: 6. CDR1 SGHNT and CDR2 YYREEE come from the germline V gene (reference sequence).

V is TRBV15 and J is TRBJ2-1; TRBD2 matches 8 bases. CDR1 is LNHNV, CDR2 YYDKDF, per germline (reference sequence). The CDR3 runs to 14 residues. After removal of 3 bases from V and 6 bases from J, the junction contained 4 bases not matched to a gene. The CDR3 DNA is TGTGCCACCAGCAGCGCGGGGGGACGCAATGAGCAGTTCTTC. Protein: CATSSAGGRNEQFF.

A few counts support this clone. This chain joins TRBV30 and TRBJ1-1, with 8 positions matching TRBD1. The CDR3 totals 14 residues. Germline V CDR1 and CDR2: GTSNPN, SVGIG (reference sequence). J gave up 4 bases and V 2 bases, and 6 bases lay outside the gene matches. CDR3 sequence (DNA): TGTGCCTGGAGTTTAACAGGGGGTCTCACTGAAGCTTTCTTT. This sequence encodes CAWSLTGGLTEAFF. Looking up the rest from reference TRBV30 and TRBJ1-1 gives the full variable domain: SQTIHQWPATLVQPVGSPLSLECTVEGTSNPNLYWYRQAAGRGLQLLFYSVGIGQISSEVPQNLSASRPQDRQFILSSKKLLLSDSGFYLCAWSLTGGLTEAFFGQGTRLTVV.

CDR3 bases: TGCAGCGTCCTCGCCCCAGCCTATGGCTACACCTTC. The encoded protein is CSVLAPAYGYTF. The genes are TRBV29-1 and TRBJ1-2; D is undetermined. V lost 6 bases and J lost 4, with 12 bases in between. The CDR3 has 12 residues. Germline CDR1 SQVTM, CDR2 ANQGSEA.

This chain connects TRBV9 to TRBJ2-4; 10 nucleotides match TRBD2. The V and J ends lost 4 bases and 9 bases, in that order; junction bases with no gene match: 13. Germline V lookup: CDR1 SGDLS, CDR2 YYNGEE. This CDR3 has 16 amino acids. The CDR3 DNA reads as TGTGCCAGCAGCCCCCGTCGGACTAGCGGACAAGGCATTCAGTACTTC. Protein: CASSPRRTSGQGIQYF. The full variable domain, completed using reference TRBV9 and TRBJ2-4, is DSGVTQTPKHLITATGQRVTLRCSPRSGDLSVYWYQQSLDQGLQFLIQYYNGEERAKGNILERFSAQQFPDLHSELNLSSLELGDSALYFCASSPRRTSGQGIQYFGAGTRLSVL.